Following are 17 T cell receptor beta chains from one sample sequenced in a study of identical twins. Using its own MiXCR run on the 5' RACE reads, TCRdb lists one record per CDR3 protein. The sample carries 550,000 to 700,000 distinct CDR3 sequences, 21% recorded once. The data also belong to a second study, concerning T cells expressing NK-cell markers.

The sample consisted of PBMCs. These TCRs come from a woman between 18 and 29 years old in good health.

The chain uses TRBV12-3 or TRBV12-4 and TRBJ2-1; 7 bases align to TRBD1. The CDR3 is 15 amino acids. V lost 0 bases and J lost 12; bases outside the gene matches: 11. The CDR3 bases are TGTGCCAGCAGTTTAGCTGATTTACAGGGGCTCGGGCAGTTCTTC. It is translated as CASSLADLQGLGQFF.

This clonotype occurred a few times. The genes are TRBV20-1 and TRBJ2-5; 7 nucleotides line up with TRBD2. The CDR3 covers 14 residues. V lost 3 bases and J lost 5; bases outside the gene matches: 9. CDR1 is DFQATT, CDR2 SNEGSKA, per germline (reference sequence). The CDR3 loop is CSASGGDGVETQYF. CDR3 DNA: TGCAGTGCTAGTGGGGGGGACGGGGTGGAGACCCAGTACTTC.

This clonotype occurred a few times. The V call is TRBV3-1, the J call TRBJ2-1; 9 bases match TRBD2. Per germline, CDR1 LGHDT and CDR2 YNNKEL (reference sequence). V lost 1 base and J lost 6; bases outside the gene matches: 10. CDR3 length: 17 residues. CDR3 region: CASSQALGLARGNEQFF. The DNA for the CDR3 is TGTGCCAGCAGCCAAGCCCTCGGACTAGCGAGGGGCAATGAGCAGTTCTTC.

There are a few counts of this clonotype. The V call is TRBV30, the J call TRBJ2-1, with D perhaps assigned TRBD1 or TRBD2 (5 bases each). The V end lost 7 bases, the J end lost 7 bases, and 11 bases lay between the germline ends. CDR3 length: 11 residues. Germline loops: CDR1 GTSNPN, CDR2 SVGIG (reference sequence). DNA of the CDR3: TGTGCCTTCTCTGGGGGAAATGAGCAGTTCTTC. Its translation is CAFSGGNEQFF.

This clonotype came up a few times. J is TRBJ2-7 and V is TRBV7-2; 7 positions match TRBD1. The V gene end was trimmed by 2 bases and the J gene end by 2 bases; junction bases not matched to a gene: 6. CDR3 size: 15 residues. CDR1 and CDR2 from the germline V gene are SGHTA and FQGNSA. The CDR3 DNA reads as TGTGCCAGCAGCTTATCGACAGGGCTCACCTACGAGCAGTACTTC. Its protein is CASSLSTGLTYEQYF.

This clonotype has only a few counts. J is TRBJ1-1 and V is TRBV10-3; 9 bases line up with TRBD1. This CDR3 region has 14 residues. CDR1 is ENHRY, CDR2 SYGVKD, per germline. V shed 6 bases and J 5 bases; nucleotides not matched to a gene: 7. CDR3 DNA: TGTGCCATCAGCCCGGACAGGGGTGGGACTGAAGCTTTCTTT. Translated: CAISPDRGGTEAFF.

The V and J genes are TRBV6-2 or TRBV6-3 and TRBJ2-6; 9 bases line up with TRBD2. Germline assignment: CDR1 MNHEY and CDR2 SVGEGT. Germline trimming cut 5 bases from V and 2 bases from J; bases unmatched to any gene: 16. The CDR3 contains 20 residues. The CDR3 sequence: CASSNPPAGGASTGANVLTF. CDR3 DNA sequence: TGTGCCAGCAGTAACCCCCCTGCGGGGGGGGCATCGACTGGGGCCAACGTCCTGACTTTC.

The sample holds a few counts of this clonotype. The gene calls are TRBV20-1 and TRBJ2-4, with D hard to call. The germline V gene has CDR1 DFQATT and CDR2 SNEGSKA (reference sequence). The CDR3 has 13 residues. The V end lost 5 bases, the J end lost 0 bases, and 8 bases lay between the germline ends. The CDR3 bases are TGCAGTGCTCGTATCTTAGCCAAAAACATTCAGTACTTC. Its translation is CSARILAKNIQYF.

The chain is built from TRBV20-1 and TRBJ2-2; tentatively, D is TRBD1 (5 bases). Germline V gene sequence: CDR1 DFQATT, CDR2 SNEGSKA (reference sequence). CDR3 size: 16 residues. V shed 2 bases and J shed 5 bases, with 18 bases lying between them. This CDR3 reads CSARRRPGQGTGELFF. The CDR3 coding sequence is TGCAGTGCTAGACGGCGACCCGGGCAGGGTACCGGGGAGCTGTTTTTT.

In this sample, this clonotype turned up many times. The chain couples TRBV18 to TRBJ1-2, with 7 bases lining up with TRBD1. The CDR3 length is 13 residues. With 0 bases clipped from V and 12 bases from J, the junction kept 7 bases outside the gene matches. Germline CDR1 and CDR2: KGHSH and LQKENI. The CDR3 loop reads CASSPPEGGEDTF. DNA of the CDR3: TGTGCCAGCTCACCACCGGAAGGGGGCGAGGACACCTTC.

This clonotype showed up just a few times. This chain links TRBV10-3 with TRBJ2-7; 11 nucleotides line up with TRBD2. V gave up 7 bases and J gave up 4 bases; unmatched junction bases: 6. This CDR3 is built from 14 residues. Germline CDR1 reads ENHRY; CDR2 reads SYGVKD. The CDR3 nucleotides are TGTGCCATCACTAGGGGACTAGCGGAGTACGAGCAGTACTTC. Protein sequence: CAITRGLAEYEQYF.

In this sample, this clonotype turned up many times. The chain is built from TRBV29-1 and TRBJ2-7; tentatively, D is TRBD1 (5 bases). This CDR3 is 12 amino acids long. V was pared by 4 bases and J by 5 bases, with 12 bases between. The germline CDR1 and CDR2 sequences are SQVTM and ANQGSEA. This CDR3 is CSVGGQGNEQYF. For the CDR3, the DNA is TGCAGCGTTGGGGGCCAGGGTAACGAGCAGTACTTC.

This clonotype was recorded many times. The V call is TRBV4-3, the J call TRBJ2-7, with D unclear. Trimming removed 1 base at V and 4 bases at J, with 14 bases between. This CDR3 is built from 15 residues. Germline CDR1 is LGHNA and CDR2 is YSLEER. The CDR3 loop is CASSQGTEPLYEQYF. DNA of the CDR3: TGCGCCAGCAGCCAAGGGACGGAACCACTTTACGAGCAGTACTTC.

The rearrangement links TRBV10-3 to TRBJ2-7, with a tentative D call TRBD1 (6 bases). The V end lost 7 bases, the J end lost 5 bases, and 9 bases lay between the germline ends. Germline V CDR1 and CDR2: ENHRY, SYGVKD. The CDR3 contains 11 residues. The CDR3 DNA is TGTGCCATCACGGACAGCCACGAGCAGTACTTC. It is translated as CAITDSHEQYF.

This clonotype was detected a few times. The rearrangement joins TRBV29-1 to TRBJ2-1; D tentatively fits TRBD1 or TRBD2 (5 bases each). Trimming shortened V by 4 bases and J by 4 bases, and 8 bases separated the two germline ends. The CDR3 covers 12 residues. Germline lookup yields CDR1 SQVTM and CDR2 ANQGSEA. For the CDR3, the DNA is TGCAGCGTTGGGGACGCGTACAATGAGCAGTTCTTC. Protein: CSVGDAYNEQFF.

The chain is built from TRBV27 and TRBJ1-2; a possible D gene is TRBD1 (5 bases). The CDR3 has 14 amino acids. Trimming stripped 3 bases from V and 7 bases from J, with 15 bases between. Germline V gene lookup returns CDR1 MNHEY and CDR2 SMNVEV (reference sequence). CDR3 protein: CASSFRGWEGGYTF. In nucleotides, the CDR3 is TGTGCCAGCAGTTTTAGGGGCTGGGAGGGTGGCTACACCTTC.

V usage is TRBV5-1 and J usage is TRBJ2-3, with 7 bases that match TRBD1. Trimming cost V 6 bases and J 5 bases; bases outside gene matches: 9. The CDR3 covers 14 residues. Per germline, CDR1 SGHRS and CDR2 YFSETQ. CDR3 region: CASNRGGAEDTQYF. Written as DNA, the CDR3 is TGCGCCAGCAACCGAGGGGGCGCGGAAGATACGCAGTATTTT. The entire variable domain, with the rest obtained from reference TRBV5-1 and TRBJ2-3, is as follows: KAGVTQTPRYLIKTRGQQVTLSCSPISGHRSVSWYQQTPGQGLQFLFEYFSETQRNKGNFPGRFSGRQFSNSRSEMNVSTLELGDSALYLCASNRGGAEDTQYFGPGTRLTVL.